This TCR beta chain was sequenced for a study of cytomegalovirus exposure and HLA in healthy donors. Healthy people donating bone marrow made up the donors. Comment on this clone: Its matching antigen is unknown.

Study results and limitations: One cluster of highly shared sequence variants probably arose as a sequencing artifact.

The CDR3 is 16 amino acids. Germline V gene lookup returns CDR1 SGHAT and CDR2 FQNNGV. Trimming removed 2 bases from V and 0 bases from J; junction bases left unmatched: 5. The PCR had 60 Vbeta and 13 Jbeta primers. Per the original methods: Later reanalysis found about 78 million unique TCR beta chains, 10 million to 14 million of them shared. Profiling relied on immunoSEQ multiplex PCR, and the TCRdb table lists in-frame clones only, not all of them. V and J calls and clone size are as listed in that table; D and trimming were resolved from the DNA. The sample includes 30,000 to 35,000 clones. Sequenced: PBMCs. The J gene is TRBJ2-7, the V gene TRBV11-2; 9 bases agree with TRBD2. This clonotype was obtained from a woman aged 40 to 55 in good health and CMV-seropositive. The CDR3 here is CASSLFLAGSSYEQYF. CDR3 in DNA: TGTGCCAGCAGCTTATTTCTAGCGGGGAGCTCCTACGAGCAGTACTTC. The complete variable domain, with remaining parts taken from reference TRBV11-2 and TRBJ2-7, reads EAGVAQSPRYKIIEKRQSVAFWCNPISGHATLYWYQQILGQGPKLLIQFQNNGVVDDSQLPKDRFSAERLKGVDSTLKIQPAKLEDSAVYLCASSLFLAGSSYEQYFGPGTRLTVT.